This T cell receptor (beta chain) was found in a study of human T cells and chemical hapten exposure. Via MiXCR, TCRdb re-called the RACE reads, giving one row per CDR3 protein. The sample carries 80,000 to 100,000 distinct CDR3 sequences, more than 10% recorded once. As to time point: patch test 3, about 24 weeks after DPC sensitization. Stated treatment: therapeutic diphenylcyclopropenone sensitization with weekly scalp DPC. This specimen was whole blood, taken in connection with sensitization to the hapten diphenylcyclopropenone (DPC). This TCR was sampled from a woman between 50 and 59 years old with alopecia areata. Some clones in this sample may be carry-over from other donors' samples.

The CDR3 loop is CASSPPHEGNEQYF. CDR3 bases: TGTGCCAGCTCACCACCGCACGAGGGTAACGAGCAGTACTTC. The J gene is TRBJ2-7, the V gene TRBV18; D possibly corresponds to TRBD2 (5 bases). Trimming stripped 0 bases from V and 5 bases from J, with 11 bases between. Germline CDR1 and CDR2: KGHSH and LQKENI. The CDR3 sequence is 14 residues long.